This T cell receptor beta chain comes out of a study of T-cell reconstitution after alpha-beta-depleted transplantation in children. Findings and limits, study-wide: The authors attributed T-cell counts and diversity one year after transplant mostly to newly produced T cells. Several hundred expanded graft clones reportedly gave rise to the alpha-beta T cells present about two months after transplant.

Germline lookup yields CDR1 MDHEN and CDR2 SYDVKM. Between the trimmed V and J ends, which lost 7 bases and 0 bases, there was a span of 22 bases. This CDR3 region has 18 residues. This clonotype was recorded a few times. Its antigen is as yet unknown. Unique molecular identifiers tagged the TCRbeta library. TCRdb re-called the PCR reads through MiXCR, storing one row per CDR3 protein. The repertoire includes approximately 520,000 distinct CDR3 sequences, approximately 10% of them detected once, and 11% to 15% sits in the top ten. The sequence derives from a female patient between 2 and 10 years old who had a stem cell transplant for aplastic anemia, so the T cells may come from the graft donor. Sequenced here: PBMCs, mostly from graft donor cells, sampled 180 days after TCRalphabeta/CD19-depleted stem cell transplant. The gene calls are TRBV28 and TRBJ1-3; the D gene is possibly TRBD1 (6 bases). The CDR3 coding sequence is TGTGCCAGCACCATAGGGGGTGGGCGAAGTGTCTCTGGAAACACCATATATTTT. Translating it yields CASTIGGGRSVSGNTIYF.